These 24 T cell receptor beta chains originate from one sample sequenced in a study of T-cell reconstitution after alpha-beta-depleted transplantation in children. For TCRbeta, the library was prepared with unique molecular identifiers. TCRdb analysed the PCR reads with MiXCR anew, one entry per CDR3 protein. This table holds hundreds of thousands of distinct CDR3 sequences, 15% to 20% found once. The source was PBMCs, mostly from graft donor cells, collected 360 days after TCRalphabeta/CD19-depleted stem cell transplant. All receptors derive from a male patient younger than 18 who had a stem cell transplant for acute lymphoblastic leukemia, so the T cells may come from the graft donor.

The chain joins TRBV18 to TRBJ2-5; D is uncertain. The CDR3 covers 13 residues. The V end was cut by 2 bases, the J end by 2 bases, with 6 bases between. Per germline, CDR1 KGHSH and CDR2 LQKENI. Written as DNA, the CDR3 is TGTGCCAGCTCACCATTGAAGCAAGAGACCCAGTACTTC. Translated: CASSPLKQETQYF.

The rearrangement links TRBV9 to TRBJ2-2; 7 bases map to TRBD2. The CDR3 runs 16 residues. Germline V gene sequence: CDR1 SGDLS, CDR2 YYNGEE. With V trimmed by 0 bases and J by 4 bases, 6 bases remained unmatched. DNA of the CDR3: TGTGCCAGCAGCGTAGAGTCTAGCGGTGGCACCGGGGAGCTGTTTTTT. It codes for CASSVESSGGTGELFF. The whole variable domain, filled in from reference TRBV9 and TRBJ2-2, reads DSGVTQTPKHLITATGQRVTLRCSPRSGDLSVYWYQQSLDQGLQFLIQYYNGEERAKGNILERFSAQQFPDLHSELNLSSLELGDSALYFCASSVESSGGTGELFFGEGSRLTVL.

The chain joins TRBV5-5 to TRBJ1-5, with D tentatively TRBD1 (5 bases). V lost 1 base and J lost 5, with 13 bases in between. Per germline, CDR1 SGHKS and CDR2 YYEKEE (reference sequence). The CDR3 is 15 residues long. CDR3 residues: CASSLIEWDYQPQHF. The CDR3 nucleotides are TGTGCCAGCAGCTTGATTGAATGGGACTATCAGCCCCAGCATTTT.

This clonotype was seen a few times. This chain links TRBV7-7 with TRBJ1-1; no clear D. The CDR3 spans 13 residues. V lost 6 bases and J lost 0, with 8 bases in between. In germline, CDR1 is SSHAT, CDR2 FNYEAQ (reference sequence). CDR3 coding DNA: TGTGCCAGCAGGGTGGCGCTGAACACTGAAGCTTTCTTT. This gives the protein CASRVALNTEAFF.

The V and J genes are TRBV5-1 and TRBJ2-2; tentatively, D is TRBD2 (6 bases). This CDR3 region has 16 residues. Germline assignment: CDR1 SGHRS and CDR2 YFSETQ. The V end was cut by 5 bases, the J end by 0 bases, with 14 bases between. The CDR3 nucleotides read TGCGCCAGCAGACTAACGACTAGTCCGAACACCGGGGAGCTGTTTTTT. Translation: CASRLTTSPNTGELFF. Full variable domain (missing parts from reference TRBV5-1 and TRBJ2-2): KAGVTQTPRYLIKTRGQQVTLSCSPISGHRSVSWYQQTPGQGLQFLFEYFSETQRNKGNFPGRFSGRQFSNSRSEMNVSTLELGDSALYLCASRLTTSPNTGELFFGEGSRLTVL.

The table lists this clonotype with many counts. The rearrangement links TRBV7-3 to TRBJ2-7, with D possibly TRBD2 on 6 matching bases. The CDR3 length is 13 residues. In germline, CDR1 is SGHTA, CDR2 FQGTGA. V was cut by 1 base and J by 5 bases, with 9 bases left in between. CDR3 nucleotides: TGTGCCAGCAGCTTAAGCGGGACCCACGAGCAGTACTTC. Amino acids: CASSLSGTHEQYF.

This clonotype was counted once. Germline is not matched at one junction end, which may reflect a read error. The chain couples TRBV5-1 to TRBJ2-2; D remains ambiguous. The CDR3 sequence is 14 residues long. Germline CDR1 SGHRS, CDR2 YFSETQ. The CDR3 loop is CASSGGTNAGELFF. DNA of the CDR3: TGCGCCAGCAGCGGCGGAACGAACGCCGGGGAGCTGTTTTTT.

The chain uses TRBV20-1 and TRBJ2-7; D is perhaps TRBD2 (6 bases). The CDR3 contains 13 residues. Germline CDR1 reads DFQATT; CDR2 reads SNEGSKA (reference sequence). The V end was cut by 4 bases, the J end by 0 bases, with 10 bases between. CDR3 sequence reads: CSATETSSYEQYF. CDR3 DNA: TGCAGTGCTACCGAGACTAGCTCCTACGAGCAGTACTTC.

The V call is TRBV27, the J call TRBJ2-2; no clear D gene. Germline CDR1 is MNHEY and CDR2 is SMNVEV (reference sequence). The V gene lost 5 bases and the J gene lost 3 bases, with 13 bases spanning the gap. The CDR3 length is 15 residues. The CDR3 loop reads CASSPPQAHTGELFF. Written as DNA, the CDR3 is TGTGCCAGCAGTCCTCCGCAGGCTCACACCGGGGAGCTGTTTTTT.

V is TRBV5-1 and J is TRBJ2-3; D is possibly TRBD1 (6 bases). The CDR3 sequence is 16 residues long. Trimming took 2 bases from V and 2 from J, leaving 15 bases between them. The germline gives CDR1 SGHRS, CDR2 YFSETQ. The CDR3 spells CASSFDTGFDTDTQYF. CDR3 DNA sequence: TGCGCCAGCAGCTTCGACACAGGGTTCGACACAGATACGCAGTATTTT.

The V and J genes are TRBV2 and TRBJ2-7, with 7 bases lining up with TRBD2. CDR1 SNHLY and CDR2 FYNNEI come from the germline V gene. Germline trimming cut 1 base from V and 5 bases from J; bases unmatched to any gene: 2. The CDR3 is 13 amino acids. The CDR3 here is CASSEGTRDEQYF. The CDR3 nucleotides read TGTGCCAGCAGTGAAGGGACTAGAGACGAGCAGTACTTC.

This clonotype came up many times. This chain uses TRBV9 with TRBJ1-2; possibly TRBD1 for D (6 bases). This CDR3 is built from 14 residues. V lost 3 bases to trimming and J lost 5 bases, with 14 bases between them. Germline V gene lookup returns CDR1 SGDLS and CDR2 YYNGEE. Here the CDR3 DNA reads TGTGCCAGCAGCGCGTCGACAGGCCGTTATGGCTACACCTTC. This encodes CASSASTGRYGYTF.

J is TRBJ2-7 and V is TRBV7-2; D tentatively reads TRBD1 or TRBD2 (5 bases each). This CDR3 region has 16 residues. CDR1 SGHTA and CDR2 FQGNSA come from the germline V gene. The V end was cut by 1 base, the J end by 6 bases, with 19 bases between. In DNA form, the CDR3 reads TGTGCCAGCAGCTTAGTGCACCTCGGGACCCTTGGCGAGCAGTACTTC. Translated: CASSLVHLGTLGEQYF.

The V gene is TRBV7-8, the J gene TRBJ2-5; a possible D gene is TRBD1 (5 bases). This CDR3 is 15 amino acids long. Germline V gene data show CDR1 as SGHVS and CDR2 as FQNEAQ. The V end lost 4 bases, the J end lost 2 bases, and 14 bases lay between the germline ends. CDR3 nucleotides: TGTGCCAGCAGCTCCCGCGGACACAATCAAGAGACCCAGTACTTC. Translating it yields CASSSRGHNQETQYF.

The chain links TRBV24-1 to TRBJ1-1, with D perhaps TRBD1 (5 bases). The CDR3 runs 14 residues. The germline gives CDR1 KGHDR, CDR2 SFDVKD. V gave up 3 bases and J gave up 3 bases, with 10 bases separating them. CDR3 residues: CATSDRPTDTEAFF. As DNA, the CDR3 is TGTGCCACCAGTGATCGCCCGACAGACACTGAAGCTTTCTTT.

This clonotype has more than one count but fewer than ten. The chain has TRBV29-1 and TRBJ2-1, with TRBD1 as a possible D gene (6 bases). CDR3 length: 18 residues. The V end lost 3 bases, the J end lost 2 bases, and 23 bases lay between the germline ends. The germline V gene has CDR1 SQVTM and CDR2 ANQGSEA. The CDR3 protein is CSVEATYWDGTPYNEQFF. The CDR3 DNA reads as TGCAGCGTTGAGGCGACTTATTGGGACGGGACACCCTACAATGAGCAGTTCTTC.

This chain links TRBV11-2 with TRBJ2-4; 7 bases line up with TRBD2. Germline lookup yields CDR1 SGHAT and CDR2 FQNNGV. There are 16 residues in the CDR3. Trimming at V came to 1 base and at J to 0 bases, leaving 3 bases not matched to a gene. The CDR3 is CASSLGLALAKNIQYF. CDR3 nucleotides: TGTGCCAGCAGCTTAGGACTAGCCCTAGCCAAAAACATTCAGTACTTC.

This clonotype was found a few times. The chain joins TRBV7-2 to TRBJ2-5; 7 positions agree with TRBD1. From germline, CDR1 is SGHTA and CDR2 FQGNSA. Trimming took 5 bases from V and 0 from J; bases not matched to a gene: 12. The CDR3 spans 17 residues. The DNA of the CDR3 is TGTGCCAGCAGCCCCCCCCCCGGGACAGAAGACCAAGAGACCCAGTACTTC. This codes for CASSPPPGTEDQETQYF.

In its sample, this clonotype was seen many times. The V and J genes are TRBV11-2 and TRBJ2-5; TRBD2 is a possible D gene (6 bases). Per germline, CDR1 SGHAT and CDR2 FQNNGV. The V and J ends lost 1 base and 5 bases respectively, with 14 bases between them. There are 15 residues in the CDR3. Written as DNA, the CDR3 is TGTGCCAGCAGCTTAGTCGGGGGAGCCGGCGAGACCCAGTACTTC. The encoded protein is CASSLVGGAGETQYF.

This clonotype was found once. V is TRBV5-4 and J is TRBJ2-1; D may be TRBD2 (6 bases). V was shortened by 5 bases and J by 9 bases, with 18 bases between the two germline ends. The CDR3 length is 14 residues. Germline-derived CDR1 and CDR2 are SGHNT and YYREEE (reference sequence). The CDR3 sequence: CASRPLGGRGEQFF. In DNA form, the CDR3 reads TGTGCCAGCAGGCCCTTGGGGGGTCGGGGTGAGCAGTTCTTC.

The chain uses TRBV4-1 and TRBJ2-4, with 9 bases that match TRBD1. Germline CDR1 is MGHRA and CDR2 is YSYEKL. CDR3 length equals 18 residues. V lost 2 bases to trimming and J lost 0 bases; unmatched junction nucleotides: 8. CDR3 protein: CASSQPGQGGIAKNIQYF. The CDR3 region has the DNA TGCGCCAGCAGCCAACCGGGACAGGGCGGGATAGCCAAAAACATTCAGTACTTC.

This clonotype showed up just a few times. The V call is TRBV27, the J call TRBJ1-5; D perhaps matches TRBD1 (5 bases). The CDR3 is 16 amino acids. Trimming removed 4 bases from V and 9 bases from J, with 22 bases in between. Germline values: CDR1 MNHEY, CDR2 SMNVEV (reference sequence). This CDR3 reads CASSSDPSGRRGPQHF. DNA for the CDR3: TGTGCCAGCAGTTCCGACCCCTCGGGACGGCGTGGGCCCCAGCATTTT.

This clonotype was observed a few times. The chain recombines TRBV27 with TRBJ2-7; 8 bases are a match to TRBD2. The CDR3 has 14 amino acids. CDR1 and CDR2 from the germline V gene are MNHEY and SMNVEV (reference sequence). After removal of 2 bases from V and 2 bases from J, the junction contained 2 bases not matched to a gene. This chain's CDR3 is CASSLRREAYEQYF. CDR3 bases: TGTGCCAGCAGTTTACGGCGGGAGGCCTACGAGCAGTACTTC.

This clonotype was detected ten times or more. This sequence joins TRBV4-1 and TRBJ2-1; maybe TRBD1 (6 bases). In germline, CDR1 is MGHRA, CDR2 YSYEKL. Trimming stripped 4 bases from V and 3 bases from J, with 7 bases between. This CDR3 is 13 amino acids long. The CDR3 coding sequence is TGCGCCAGCAGCCCAGGGGACTACAATGAGCAGTTCTTC. It specifies CASSPGDYNEQFF.